This is a list of T cell receptor beta chains from one sample in a study of molecular identifiers for immune sequencing clone quantification. Using its own MiXCR run on the PCR reads, TCRdb lists one record per CDR3 protein. The sample has roughly 24,000 distinct CDR3 sequences, approximately 17% seen once. Input material: naive CD8+ T cells from blood, with Jurkat cell RNA spiked in. These receptors originate from a human donor in good health. Some libraries in this study had Jurkat cell RNA spiked in. Both conserved end residues are part of each CDR3. A D gene is named only where the DNA matches it firmly. Part of the rows lack a size; the others show once, few, many or a class for expanded clones.

clone_size: many; d_call: .; j_call: TRBJ2-3; v_call: TRBV12-3/TRBV12-4; cdr3_length: 16; cdr3_aa: CASSFWVGSSTDTQYF; cdr3_nt: TGTGCCAGCAGTTTTTGGGTAGGGTCTAGCACAGATACGCAGTATTTT
clone_size: many; d_call: .; j_call: TRBJ2-2; v_call: TRBV7-9; cdr3_length: 16; cdr3_aa: CASSISLPAGTGELFF; cdr3_nt: TGTGCCAGCAGCATAAGCCTCCCCGCCGGCACCGGGGAGCTGTTTTTT
clone_size: many; d_call: .; j_call: TRBJ2-7; v_call: TRBV4-3; cdr3_length: 15; cdr3_aa: CASSQSSGGPYEQYF; cdr3_nt: TGCGCCAGCAGCCAATCGTCAGGGGGGCCCTACGAGCAGTACTTC
clone_size: many; d_call: .; j_call: TRBJ2-1; v_call: TRBV28; cdr3_length: 14; cdr3_aa: CASSLEGNYNEQFF; cdr3_nt: TGTGCCAGCAGTTTAGAAGGGAACTACAATGAGCAGTTCTTC
clone_size: many; d_call: TRBD1; j_call: TRBJ1-2; v_call: TRBV10-3; cdr3_length: 14; cdr3_aa: CAISEQGATYGYTF; cdr3_nt: TGTGCCATCAGTGAGCAGGGGGCTACGTATGGCTACACCTTC
clone_size: many; d_call: TRBD1; j_call: TRBJ2-2; v_call: TRBV7-2; cdr3_length: 16; cdr3_aa: CASSSTGGANTGELFF; cdr3_nt: TGTGCCAGCAGCTCCACAGGGGGCGCGAACACCGGGGAGCTGTTTTTT
clone_size: many; d_call: .; j_call: TRBJ2-5; v_call: TRBV5-1; cdr3_length: 15; cdr3_aa: CASSLGSGLQETQYF; cdr3_nt: TGCGCCAGCAGCTTGGGTTCGGGCCTCCAAGAGACCCAGTACTTC
clone_size: many; d_call: TRBD1; j_call: TRBJ2-7; v_call: TRBV2; cdr3_length: 16; cdr3_aa: CAGKTRPGQGPDEQYF; cdr3_nt: TGTGCCGGGAAGACCCGACCGGGACAGGGGCCGGACGAGCAGTACTTC
clone_size: many; d_call: .; j_call: TRBJ2-2; v_call: TRBV7-9; cdr3_length: 12; cdr3_aa: CASSWNTGELFF; cdr3_nt: TGTGCCAGCAGCTGGAACACCGGGGAGCTGTTTTTT
clone_size: medium-sized; d_call: TRBD1; j_call: TRBJ1-6; v_call: TRBV28; cdr3_length: 16; cdr3_aa: CASSYDGTGRNSPLHF; cdr3_nt: TGTGCCAGCAGTTACGATGGGACAGGCCGAAATTCACCCCTCCACTTT
clone_size: many; d_call: TRBD1; j_call: TRBJ2-5; v_call: TRBV12-3/TRBV12-4; cdr3_length: 14; cdr3_aa: CASSWDSLQETQYF; cdr3_nt: TGTGCCAGCAGTTGGGACAGCCTCCAAGAGACCCAGTACTTC
clone_size: .; d_call: .; j_call: TRBJ2-7; v_call: TRBV6-5; cdr3_length: 14; cdr3_aa: CAGSYDSGAYVQYF; cdr3_nt: TGTGCCGGCAGTTACGATTCGGGGGCCTACGTGCAGTACTTC
clone_size: many; d_call: .; j_call: TRBJ1-4; v_call: TRBV27; cdr3_length: 13; cdr3_aa: CASSHEGGEKLFF; cdr3_nt: TGTGCCAGCAGCCATGAGGGGGGAGAAAAACTGTTTTTT
clone_size: many; d_call: .; j_call: TRBJ1-1; v_call: TRBV7-9; cdr3_length: 15; cdr3_aa: CASSLVMQGDTEAFF; cdr3_nt: TGTGCCAGCAGCTTAGTAATGCAGGGCGACACTGAAGCTTTCTTT
clone_size: many; d_call: .; j_call: TRBJ1-1; v_call: TRBV13; cdr3_length: 14; cdr3_aa: CASSLESGRLEAFF; cdr3_nt: TGTGCCAGCAGCTTAGAATCAGGACGGCTAGAAGCTTTCTTT
clone_size: .; d_call: TRBD1; j_call: TRBJ1-2; v_call: TRBV11-2; cdr3_length: 15; cdr3_aa: CASSWAGGEYYGYTF; cdr3_nt: TGTGCCAGCAGCTGGGCAGGGGGAGAATACTATGGCTACACCTTC
clone_size: many; d_call: .; j_call: TRBJ1-1; v_call: TRBV7-2; cdr3_length: 12; cdr3_aa: CASEELNTEAFF; cdr3_nt: TGTGCCAGCGAAGAATTGAACACTGAAGCTTTCTTT
clone_size: many; d_call: TRBD1; j_call: TRBJ2-7; v_call: TRBV11-2; cdr3_length: 14; cdr3_aa: CASAYRGASYEQYF; cdr3_nt: TGTGCCAGCGCCTACAGGGGAGCCTCCTACGAGCAGTACTTC
clone_size: medium-sized; d_call: TRBD2; j_call: TRBJ2-3; v_call: TRBV29-1; cdr3_length: 12; cdr3_aa: CSVETSADTQYF; cdr3_nt: TGCAGCGTTGAAACTAGCGCAGATACGCAGTATTTT
clone_size: many; d_call: TRBD2; j_call: TRBJ2-3; v_call: TRBV4-3; cdr3_length: 19; cdr3_aa: CASSQEGLAGVTSTDTQYF; cdr3_nt: TGCGCCAGCAGCCAAGAAGGGCTAGCGGGGGTTACTAGCACAGATACGCAGTATTTT
clone_size: many; d_call: .; j_call: TRBJ2-3; v_call: TRBV19; cdr3_length: 13; cdr3_aa: CASSTLSTDTQYF; cdr3_nt: TGTGCCAGTAGCACTCTGAGCACAGATACGCAGTATTTT
clone_size: .; d_call: .; j_call: TRBJ2-4; v_call: TRBV7-2; cdr3_length: 16; cdr3_aa: CASSMRGFEAKNIQYF; cdr3_nt: TGTGCCAGCAGCATGAGGGGTTTTGAGGCCAAAAACATTCAGTACTTC
clone_size: many; d_call: TRBD1; j_call: TRBJ2-7; v_call: TRBV20-1; cdr3_length: 14; cdr3_aa: CSARVPGGFYEQYF; cdr3_nt: TGCAGTGCTAGAGTGCCAGGGGGTTTTTACGAGCAGTACTTC
clone_size: .; d_call: .; j_call: TRBJ2-3; v_call: TRBV29-1; cdr3_length: 16; cdr3_aa: CSVEDRDLLSTDAQYF; cdr3_nt: TGCAGCGTTGAAGATCGGGACTTGTTAAGCACAGATGCGCAGTATTTT
clone_size: few; d_call: .; j_call: TRBJ1-1; v_call: TRBV12-3/TRBV12-4; cdr3_length: 14; cdr3_aa: CASSLGGLDTEAFF; cdr3_nt: TGTGCCAGCAGTTTAGGGGGGCTCGACACTGAAGCTTTCTTT
clone_size: .; d_call: TRBD2; j_call: TRBJ2-7; v_call: TRBV28; cdr3_length: 14; cdr3_aa: CASSLPGTSSEQYF; cdr3_nt: TGTGCCAGCAGTCTACCCGGGACTAGTAGCGAGCAGTACTTC
clone_size: many; d_call: .; j_call: TRBJ2-7; v_call: TRBV11-2; cdr3_length: 15; cdr3_aa: CASSLDPGGAYEQYF; cdr3_nt: TGTGCCAGCAGCTTAGATCCGGGCGGCGCCTACGAGCAGTACTTC
clone_size: .; d_call: .; j_call: TRBJ2-7; v_call: TRBV19; cdr3_length: 13; cdr3_aa: CASSMGPTYEQYF; cdr3_nt: TGTGCCAGTAGTATGGGACCAACCTACGAGCAGTACTTC
clone_size: many; d_call: .; j_call: TRBJ1-5; v_call: TRBV4-3; cdr3_length: 16; cdr3_aa: CASSQDLAWDNQPQHF; cdr3_nt: TGCGCCAGCAGCCAAGATCTCGCTTGGGACAATCAGCCCCAGCATTTT
clone_size: many; d_call: TRBD1; j_call: TRBJ1-2; v_call: TRBV20-1; cdr3_length: 13; cdr3_aa: CSAGQGANYGYTF; cdr3_nt: TGCAGTGCTGGACAGGGGGCTAACTATGGCTACACCTTC
clone_size: medium-sized; d_call: .; j_call: TRBJ1-1; v_call: TRBV29-1; cdr3_length: 13; cdr3_aa: CSISGAMNTEAFF; cdr3_nt: TGCAGCATTTCGGGAGCCATGAACACTGAAGCTTTCTTT
clone_size: many; d_call: TRBD1; j_call: TRBJ1-3; v_call: TRBV11-2; cdr3_length: 15; cdr3_aa: CASSGKDRAGNTIYF; cdr3_nt: TGTGCCAGCAGCGGGAAGGACAGGGCCGGAAACACCATATATTTT
clone_size: .; d_call: TRBD1; j_call: TRBJ1-5; v_call: TRBV12-3/TRBV12-4; cdr3_length: 14; cdr3_aa: CASSWDRSNQPQHF; cdr3_nt: TGTGCCAGCAGTTGGGACAGAAGCAATCAGCCCCAGCATTTT